The clone carrying this T cell receptor beta chain was detected only a few times. Its antigen is unknown. Sequencing used immunoSEQ multiplex PCR; TCRdb keeps in-frame clones, though not all of them. The sample contains fewer than 80,000 clones, about 74% of which appear only once. The data were taken from a study of vaccination effects on CD4 cells after COVID-19. The wider study: Following the second dose by a median of 72 days, the post-vaccine samples were obtained. Study-wide findings and caveats: Missing from the study were early post-infection timepoints, and its convalescent patients were few.

CDR1 and CDR2 from the germline V gene are SGHRS and YFSETQ. CDR3 length equals 16 residues. V gave up 1 base and J gave up 8 bases, with 18 bases separating them. Viral peptide pool expansion of antigen-specific CD4+ T cells preceded sequencing in the ViraFEST assay. It was after nine to eleven days of culture that CD4+ T cells were isolated. Two doses of BNT162b2 or mRNA-1273 vaccine were administered to participants. This receptor was identified in a human donor who received a COVID-19 vaccine. The chain couples TRBV5-1 to TRBJ2-2, with D tentatively TRBD1 (6 bases). This specimen was CD4+ T cells from PBMCs cultured with HCoV-229E spike peptides, taken after COVID-19 vaccination. The CDR3: CASSLLTGHNGGELFF. The CDR3 bases are TGCGCCAGCAGCTTGTTGACAGGCCACAACGGGGGGGAGCTGTTTTTT.